These 12 T cell receptor beta chains were sequenced from one sample in a study of chemoradiotherapy in HPV16-positive cancers. Generated by immunoSEQ multiplex PCR, the TCRdb table keeps only in-frame clones and is missing some. The data contain about 21,000 clones, approximately 83% of them seen just once; the ten biggest clones take up around 4.4%. The material sequenced was blood, taken from a patient who underwent chemoradiotherapy. These receptors all stem from a human donor with HPV-associated anogenital cancer.

This rearrangement joins TRBV11-2 to TRBJ2-7; TRBD1 matches at 7 bases. In germline, CDR1 is SGHAT, CDR2 FQNNGV. The ends lost 6 bases at V and 2 bases at J; junction bases unmatched: 10. This CDR3 is 15 amino acids long. CDR3 DNA: TGTGCCAGCAGTCGCTCTGGGGGACAGACCTACGAGCAGTACTTC. Translating gives CASSRSGGQTYEQYF.

About this clone: Other DNA sequences in the sample encode the same CDR3. V is TRBV5-1 and J is TRBJ2-3, with 9 bases aligning to TRBD2. Unmatched junction bases numbered 10, after V lost 4 bases and J lost 4 bases. The CDR3 sequence is 16 residues long. Germline V CDR1 and CDR2: SGHRS, YFSETQ. The CDR3 bases are TGCGCCAGCAGCACCGGAGCGGGAGGAAGGTCAGATACGCAGTATTTT. It translates to CASSTGAGGRSDTQYF. The variable domain in full, with the rest retrieved from reference TRBV5-1 and TRBJ2-3, is KAGVTQTPRYLIKTRGQQVTLSCSPISGHRSVSWYQQTPGQGLQFLFEYFSETQRNKGNFPGRFSGRQFSNSRSEMNVSTLELGDSALYLCASSTGAGGRSDTQYFGPGTRLTVL.

This clone turned up a few times. The chain is built from TRBV7-2 and TRBJ1-2; 9 nucleotides align to TRBD1. The junction had 8 bases not matched to a gene; V was cut back by 1 base and J by 2 bases. Germline V CDR1 and CDR2: SGHTA, FQGNSA. This CDR3 comprises 17 residues. The CDR3 DNA reads TGTGCCAGCAGCTTAGGGGACAGGGAAGCGTTAAACTATGGCTACACCTTC. Its protein product is CASSLGDREALNYGYTF.

J is TRBJ2-5 and V is TRBV5-4; D possibly corresponds to TRBD2 (6 bases). V shed 0 bases and J shed 1 base, with 13 bases lying between them. Per the germline V gene, CDR1 is SGHNT and CDR2 is YYREEE (reference sequence). CDR3 length equals 16 residues. CDR3 nucleotides: TGTGCCAGCAGCTTGGGGTTAGCGGAAGGCCAAGAGACCCAGTACTTC. Its translation is CASSLGLAEGQETQYF.

The table lists this clone with a count of one. J is TRBJ2-3 and V is TRBV14; D unclear. Germline V gene data show CDR1 as SGHDN and CDR2 as FVKESK. The CDR3 is 13 residues long. V lost 4 bases and J lost 1, with 6 bases in between. The CDR3 sequence: CASSLGGTDTQYF. CDR3 coding DNA: TGTGCCAGCAGCCTAGGCGGCACAGATACGCAGTATTTT. Filled out from reference TRBV14 and TRBJ2-3, the complete variable domain reads EAGVTQFPSHSVIEKGQTVTLRCDPISGHDNLYWYRRVMGKEIKFLLHFVKESKQDESGMPNNRFLAERTGGTYSTLKVQPAELEDSGVYFCASSLGGTDTQYFGPGTRLTVL.

J is TRBJ1-1 and V is TRBV9, with TRBD1 as a possible D gene (6 bases). CDR1 and CDR2 from the germline V gene are SGDLS and YYNGEE. This CDR3 has 12 residues. Trimming removed 2 bases at V and 8 bases at J, with 10 bases between. DNA for the CDR3: TGTGCCAGCAGCGTTTATGGACAGGAAGCTTTCTTT. It encodes CASSVYGQEAFF.

The gene calls are TRBV30 and TRBJ1-2; D is uncertain. This CDR3 comprises 14 residues. Germline V gene data show CDR1 as GTSNPN and CDR2 as SVGIG (reference sequence). Trimming shortened V by 2 bases and J by 2 bases, and 12 bases separated the two germline ends. The DNA for the CDR3 is TGTGCCTGGAGTTTCGGGGTCGAGAACTATGGCTACACCTTC. It yields the protein CAWSFGVENYGYTF.

This clone was seen more than once but under ten times. The CDR3 loop reads CASSQDRGLNTEAFF. The DNA for the CDR3 is TGCGCCAGCAGCCAAGATCGGGGTTTGAACACTGAAGCTTTCTTT. The rearrangement uses TRBV4-1 and TRBJ1-1, with D hard to call. Germline loops: CDR1 MGHRA, CDR2 YSYEKL. Trimming removed 0 bases at V and 0 bases at J, with 8 bases between. The CDR3 spans 15 residues.

CDR3 sequence: CASSPTGGGTAGYGYTF. CDR3 in DNA: TGTGCCAGCAGCCCGACCGGTGGGGGGACGGCGGGCTATGGCTACACCTTC. The V call is TRBV7-8, the J call TRBJ1-2; possible D gene TRBD1, 5 bases. V was trimmed by 5 bases and J by 4 bases, leaving 23 bases between them. CDR1 and CDR2 (germline): SGHVS, FQNEAQ. The length of the CDR3 is 17 residues.

This chain uses TRBV30 with TRBJ1-6, with 9 positions matching TRBD1. This CDR3 contains 17 residues. The J segment lost 5 bases and the V segment lost 5 bases, leaving 13 bases of the junction unmatched. CDR1 and CDR2 from the germline V gene are GTSNPN and SVGIG (reference sequence). The CDR3 loop is CAWWPLPDRGDNSPLHF. For the CDR3, the DNA is TGTGCCTGGTGGCCCCTCCCCGACAGGGGGGATAATTCACCCCTCCACTTT. Supplemented by reference TRBV30 and TRBJ1-6, the full variable domain reads SQTIHQWPATLVQPVGSPLSLECTVEGTSNPNLYWYRQAAGRGLQLLFYSVGIGQISSEVPQNLSASRPQDRQFILSSKKLLLSDSGFYLCAWWPLPDRGDNSPLHFGNGTRLTVT.

The chain is built from TRBV7-2 and TRBJ1-4; D is possibly TRBD1 (5 bases). Per germline, CDR1 SGHTA and CDR2 FQGNSA. The CDR3 runs 15 residues. V shed 3 bases and J shed 4 bases, with 12 bases lying between them. This CDR3 reads CASSFSNRRNEKLFF. The CDR3 region has the DNA TGTGCCAGCAGCTTTAGCAACAGGCGTAATGAAAAACTGTTTTTT.

The chain joins TRBV5-1 to TRBJ1-2; D ambiguous. The CDR3 consists of 13 residues. The V gene's germline CDR1 is SGHRS and CDR2 YFSETQ. V lost 6 bases and J 2 bases, leaving 11 bases between the germline ends. CDR3 DNA: TGCGCCAGCAAACCCACACTGAACTATGGCTACACCTTC. It yields the protein CASKPTLNYGYTF.